This T cell receptor beta chain was sequenced during a study of spatial heterogeneity in lung cancer. Carried by each TCR cDNA molecule was a unique molecular identifier. From the 5' RACE reads, TCRdb called clonotypes with MiXCR, one entry per CDR3 protein. The data contain some 41,000 distinct CDR3 sequences, approximately 7% of them singletons. The time point here: sample taken at primary tumor resection. The approximately 69 donors had untreated early-stage non-small cell lung cancer. CDR1 SSHAT and CDR2 FNYEAQ come from the germline V gene (reference sequence). The CDR3 consists of 10 residues. V gene TRBV7-7 combines with J gene TRBJ2-5; maybe TRBD2 (6 bases). The specimen comprised PBMCs, sampled at surgery. This sequence originates from a female donor with early-stage non-small cell lung cancer. CDR3 nucleotides: TGTGCTATCGGAGGGGAGACCCAGTACTTC. It encodes CAIGGETQYF.